These 21 T cell receptor beta chains share one sample of origin, sequenced in a study of blood T cell repertoires in COVID-19 (dated by TCRdb to 2018 to 2021). The library was produced with the immunoSEQ multiplex PCR assay. In its TCRdb copy, this immuneACCESS table keeps in-frame sequences only and misses some clones. Where compared with another copy, unresolved V genes explain less than half of these, and the others have no known cause. For this sample there are under 450,000 clones; roughly 80% appear just once. About 1.2% of the sample rests with the top ten. The sequenced sample consisted of peripheral blood. These receptors originate from a human donor with acute or convalescent COVID-19. The donor label of this sample is uncertain.

The rearrangement uses TRBV7-6 and TRBJ2-5; 7 positions agree with TRBD1. CDR1 is SGHVS, CDR2 FNYEAQ, per germline. The V gene end was trimmed by 5 bases and the J gene end by 7 bases; junction bases not matched to a gene: 22. This CDR3 region has 18 residues. The CDR3 DNA reads TGTGCCAGCAGCCAATATCCACGTAAGGGACAGAGTAGGGGGACCCAGTACTTC. Translation gives CASSQYPRKGQSRGTQYF.

This clone was seen more than once but under ten times. The rearrangement joins TRBV6-5 to TRBJ1-5; D unclear. From germline, CDR1 is MNHEY and CDR2 SVGAGI. V was shortened by 10 bases and J by 0 bases, with 16 bases between the two germline ends. This CDR3 is built from 15 residues. The CDR3 here is CATETTRYSNQPQHF. The DNA for the CDR3 is TGTGCCACCGAGACTACACGTTATAGCAATCAGCCCCAGCATTTT.

This chain uses TRBV6-5 with TRBJ2-2; D might be TRBD2 (5 bases). Deletions cut 11 bases from V and 9 bases from J, with 13 bases between. The CDR3 is 11 amino acids. The germline gives CDR1 MNHEY, CDR2 SVGAGI. The CDR3 loop is CAARWERELFF. For the CDR3, the DNA is TGTGCCGCCCGATGGGAGAGGGAGCTGTTTTTT.

This chain connects TRBV3-1 (or the pseudogene TRBV3-2) to TRBJ1-2; 8 nucleotides agree with TRBD1. The germline CDR1 and CDR2 sequences are LGHDT and YNNKEL (reference sequence). Germline trimming cut 2 bases from V and 8 bases from J; bases unmatched to any gene: 10. The CDR3 is made up of 15 amino acids. The CDR3 nucleotides are TGTGCCAGCAGCCAACCTCTGACAGGGGTGTTGGGCTACACCTTC. It is translated as CASSQPLTGVLGYTF.

The J gene is TRBJ2-3, the V gene TRBV29-1, with 10 bases that match TRBD1. Unmatched junction bases numbered 8, after V lost 5 bases and J lost 6 bases. CDR3 length: 14 residues. CDR1 is SQVTM, CDR2 ANQGSEA, per germline. CDR3 nucleotides: TGCAGCGTTCTTCGGGACAGGGGATCGGATACGCAGTATTTT. Its translation is CSVLRDRGSDTQYF.

The rearrangement links TRBV30 to TRBJ1-1; possible D gene TRBD1, 5 bases. The CDR3 spans 11 residues. In germline, CDR1 is GTSNPN, CDR2 SVGIG (reference sequence). The V end was cut by 3 bases, the J end by 6 bases, with 8 bases between. The CDR3 bases are TGTGCCTGGAGGGGGGGTCCTGAAGCTTTCTTT. It yields the protein CAWRGGPEAFF. Full variable domain (outside the CDR3, taken from reference TRBV30 and TRBJ1-1): SQTIHQWPATLVQPVGSPLSLECTVEGTSNPNLYWYRQAAGRGLQLLFYSVGIGQISSEVPQNLSASRPQDRQFILSSKKLLLSDSGFYLCAWRGGPEAFFGQGTRLTVV.

As DNA, the CDR3 is TGTGCCAGCAGCCCCGTAGCGGGGGGCGGAGGCAATGAGCAGTTCTTC. Translating it yields CASSPVAGGGGNEQFF. V is TRBV4-2 and J is TRBJ2-1; 10 bases fit TRBD2. After removal of 4 bases from V and 6 bases from J, the junction contained 9 bases not matched to a gene. There are 16 residues in the CDR3. Germline lookup yields CDR1 LGHNA and CDR2 YNFKEQ.

The chain employs TRBV5-1 and TRBJ2-3; 10 positions agree with TRBD2. J was trimmed by 4 bases and V by 4 bases; bases with no gene match: 3. This CDR3 spans 14 amino acids. The germline V gene encodes CDR1 SGHRS and CDR2 YFSETQ. CDR3 DNA: TGCGCCAGCAGCCCGGGGACTAGCGCAGATACGCAGTATTTT. Its translation: CASSPGTSADTQYF.

This clone was seen at least ten times. The chain couples TRBV14 to TRBJ2-1, with 14 bases aligning to TRBD2. Germline loops: CDR1 SGHDN, CDR2 FVKESK. The CDR3 runs to 19 residues. V gave up 1 base and J gave up 5 bases; unmatched junction bases: 10. The DNA for the CDR3 is TGTGCCAGCAGCCAAGGGGGACTAGCGGGAGTCGGCCATAACAATGAGCAGTTCTTC. It encodes CASSQGGLAGVGHNNEQFF.

The rearrangement links TRBV18 to TRBJ1-5, with 7 nucleotides matching TRBD1. There are 15 residues in the CDR3. Germline V gene lookup returns CDR1 KGHSH and CDR2 LQKENI. Losses at the gene ends were 5 bases for V and 4 bases for J; bases not matched to a gene: 8. The chain's CDR3 is CASSDQQGTNQPQHF. The CDR3 DNA sequence: TGTGCCAGCTCAGACCAACAGGGGACAAATCAGCCCCAGCATTTT.

In its sample, this clone was seen once. The gene calls are TRBV7-2 and TRBJ1-1; D not certain. Germline V gene lookup returns CDR1 SGHTA and CDR2 FQGNSA. V dropped 2 bases and J dropped 0 bases, with 7 bases sitting between them. The CDR3 is made up of 14 amino acids. CDR3 protein: CASSLNRLNTEAFF. The CDR3 DNA reads as TGTGCCAGCAGCTTAAACAGATTGAACACTGAAGCTTTCTTT.

V and J are TRBV20-1 and TRBJ1-5, with D possibly TRBD1 on 6 matching bases. Germline V gene lookup returns CDR1 DFQATT and CDR2 SNEGSKA (reference sequence). The germline V and J ends were trimmed by 3 bases and 4 bases, with 10 bases remaining between them. CDR3 length: 13 residues. Written as DNA, the CDR3 is TGCAGTGCTAGTTTGGGACAAAATCAGCCCCAGCATTTT. Translated, it gives CSASLGQNQPQHF.

The rearrangement joins TRBV6-1 to TRBJ1-3; 7 bases line up with TRBD1. The CDR3 has 15 residues. In germline, CDR1 is MNHNS, CDR2 SASEGT. The V segment lost 1 base and the J segment 5 bases; nucleotides outside the gene matches: 5. The CDR3 sequence is CASSEEGQRRNTIYF. CDR3 nucleotide sequence: TGTGCCAGCAGTGAAGAGGGACAGCGAAGAAACACCATATATTTT.

The chain recombines TRBV28 with TRBJ2-5; 10 nucleotides match TRBD1. The CDR3 is 14 residues long. J gave up 5 bases and V 5 bases, and 5 bases lay outside the gene matches. Germline CDR1 and CDR2: MDHEN and SYDVKM. CDR3 amino acids: CASSPGTGVETQYF. CDR3 coding DNA: TGTGCCAGCAGTCCGGGGACAGGGGTGGAGACCCAGTACTTC.

The table lists this clone with a count of one. V usage is TRBV2 and J usage is TRBJ1-2; D is unresolved. Trimming stripped 4 bases from V and 4 bases from J, with 19 bases between. The CDR3 runs to 16 residues. Germline loops: CDR1 SNHLY, CDR2 FYNNEI. The CDR3: CASSARDPPAFYGYTF. The DNA of the CDR3 is TGTGCCAGCAGTGCCCGGGATCCGCCCGCCTTCTATGGCTACACCTTC.

The chain recombines TRBV5-1 with TRBJ1-2; TRBD1 agrees at 7 bases. The CDR3 extends over 14 amino acids. Germline CDR1 and CDR2: SGHRS and YFSETQ. V dropped 0 bases and J dropped 8; count of bases not matched to a gene: 7. The chain's CDR3 is CASSLDGQVYGYTF. The CDR3 DNA reads as TGCGCCAGCAGCTTGGACGGACAGGTCTACGGCTACACCTTC.

This rearrangement joins TRBV18 to TRBJ1-6, with D perhaps TRBD1 (5 bases). Germline V gene sequence: CDR1 KGHSH, CDR2 LQKENI. The CDR3 has 17 residues. The V end was cut by 2 bases, the J end by 0 bases, with 11 bases between. The CDR3 DNA reads TGTGCCAGCTCACCAGGGGCATACAGCTCCTATAATTCACCCCTCCACTTT. Protein product: CASSPGAYSSYNSPLHF.

This clone is a singleton in its sample. The J gene is TRBJ1-1, the V gene TRBV5-1; D is perhaps TRBD1 (6 bases). The germline CDR1 and CDR2 sequences are SGHRS and YFSETQ. The CDR3 extends over 14 amino acids. The V and J ends lost 4 bases and 1 base respectively, with 11 bases between them. In DNA, the CDR3 is TGCGCCAGCAGCAACCAGGGACAGAACACTGAAGCTTTCTTT. Translated, it gives CASSNQGQNTEAFF.

The J gene is TRBJ1-2, the V gene TRBV24-1, with D unclear. The CDR3 covers 19 residues. Germline V gives CDR1 KGHDR, CDR2 SFDVKD. V shed 5 bases and J shed 2 bases, with 26 bases lying between them. The CDR3 DNA sequence: TGTGCCACCAGTGTTTTCAAGCCCACTATTGAAGCTAAAAACTATGGCTACACCTTC. Protein product: CATSVFKPTIEAKNYGYTF.

This chain joins TRBV2 and TRBJ2-3, with D tentatively TRBD1 (7 bases). This CDR3 spans 15 amino acids. V was shortened by 4 bases and J by 4 bases, with 15 bases between the two germline ends. Per the germline V gene, CDR1 is SNHLY and CDR2 is FYNNEI. The CDR3, as DNA: TGTGCCAGCAGTGGTCAGGGGGGTTGGCCAGATACGCAGTATTTT. It codes for CASSGQGGWPDTQYF.

The chain has TRBV9 and TRBJ1-2, with 9 bases matching TRBD1. Looked up from germline, CDR1 is SGDLS and CDR2 is YYNGEE. With V trimmed by 4 bases and J by 9 bases, 13 bases remained unmatched. This CDR3 contains 15 residues. Here the CDR3 reads CASSLNLWDRERYTF. As DNA, the CDR3 is TGTGCCAGCAGCCTCAATCTCTGGGACAGGGAGCGCTACACCTTC.